This passage covers 17 T cell receptor beta chains from one sample sequenced in a study of T cells in localized non-small cell lung cancer. Repertoires were generated with immunoSEQ multiplex PCR, while TCRdb's copy carries only in-frame clones and drops some. The sample records approximately 72,000 clones, almost 85% being singletons. The source material was peripheral blood, sampled before any cancer treatment. The origin of the receptors is a female donor of 60 years or more with stage I lung adenocarcinoma.

The rearrangement uses TRBV14 and TRBJ2-3; 9 nucleotides agree with TRBD1. The germline V gene has CDR1 SGHDN and CDR2 FVKESK. The CDR3 length is 17 residues. With 4 bases clipped from V and 5 bases from J, the junction kept 13 bases outside the gene matches. The CDR3: CASSPRLGQGARDTQYF. The CDR3 region has the DNA TGTGCCAGCAGCCCAAGGCTGGGACAGGGTGCTCGAGATACGCAGTATTTT.

The chain joins TRBV5-4 to TRBJ1-1; the D gene is possibly TRBD1 (6 bases). The CDR3 loop spans 18 amino acids. V dropped 4 bases and J dropped 1 base, with 23 bases sitting between them. Looked up from germline, CDR1 is SGHNT and CDR2 is YYREEE (reference sequence). CDR3 in amino acids: CASSQGMLGGAENTEAFF. Here the CDR3 DNA reads TGTGCCAGCAGCCAAGGGATGCTTGGGGGGGCAGAGAACACTGAAGCTTTCTTT.

The V gene is TRBV5-6, the J gene TRBJ1-6; D gene ambiguous. This CDR3 is 13 amino acids long. V was pared by 0 bases and J by 10 bases, with 8 bases between. Germline loops: CDR1 SGHDT, CDR2 YYEEEE. The CDR3 DNA is TGTGCCAGCAGCTTGGACCCCATCTCACCCCTCCACTTT. Translation: CASSLDPISPLHF.

The chain employs TRBV6-5 and TRBJ1-5, with TRBD1 matching over 8 bases. V lost 6 bases and J lost 3; bases outside the gene matches: 4. CDR1 MNHEY and CDR2 SVGAGI come from the germline V gene. The CDR3 is 14 amino acids. Here the CDR3 reads CASRGTGDNQPQHF. The CDR3 nucleotides are TGTGCCAGCAGGGGGACAGGAGACAATCAGCCCCAGCATTTT.

The chain links TRBV6-6 to TRBJ1-1; no clear D. CDR3 size: 13 residues. Germline-derived CDR1 and CDR2 are MNHNY and SVGAGI (reference sequence). V lost 4 bases and J lost 1, with 7 bases in between. CDR3 coding DNA: TGTGCCAGCAGTTCCTTAAAGAACACTGAAGCTTTCTTT. This encodes CASSSLKNTEAFF.

The chain is built from TRBV5-1 and TRBJ2-3, with 8 bases that match TRBD1. This CDR3 comprises 14 residues. Germline-derived CDR1 and CDR2 are SGHRS and YFSETQ. V trimming: 4 bases; J trimming: 4 bases; junction bases outside the gene matches: 5. DNA of the CDR3: TGCGCCAGCAGCCCCGACAGGGGACCAGATACGCAGTATTTT. Translation gives CASSPDRGPDTQYF.

The V gene is TRBV10-2, the J gene TRBJ2-1; 10 bases line up with TRBD2. This CDR3 is 14 amino acids long. After removal of 3 bases from V and 6 bases from J, the junction contained 2 bases not matched to a gene. The germline V gene has CDR1 WSHSY and CDR2 SAAADI. CDR3 coding DNA: TGCGCCAGCAGTGAACTAGCGGGAATCAATGAGCAGTTCTTC. Protein product: CASSELAGINEQFF.

This chain links TRBV5-4 with TRBJ1-2; no reliable D call. Germline V gene sequence: CDR1 SGHNT, CDR2 YYREEE (reference sequence). Trimming took 7 bases from V and 4 from J, leaving 20 bases between them. There are 15 residues in the CDR3. The CDR3 region is CASHDCPGKTYGYTF. DNA of the CDR3: TGTGCCAGCCACGACTGTCCAGGAAAGACCTATGGCTACACCTTC.

This clone was found once. CDR3 protein: CASSPTGVTYEQYF. The CDR3 DNA reads as TGTGCCAGTAGTCCTACAGGGGTAACCTACGAGCAGTACTTC. The rearrangement links TRBV19 to TRBJ2-7; 7 bases align to TRBD1. The trim removed 5 bases at V and 2 bases at J, leaving 6 bases unmatched. The CDR3 is 14 residues long. Germline loops: CDR1 LNHDA, CDR2 SQIVND (reference sequence).

This rearrangement joins TRBV19 to TRBJ1-5; D ambiguous. The CDR3 has 18 residues. Looked up from germline, CDR1 is LNHDA and CDR2 is SQIVND (reference sequence). V dropped 1 base and J dropped 4 bases, with 20 bases sitting between them. CDR3 nucleotides: TGTGCCAGTAGTATAGGACGGCAGACCGGAGGCCCAAATCAGCCCCAGCATTTT. Translated, it gives CASSIGRQTGGPNQPQHF.

V and J are TRBV6-5 and TRBJ2-2; perhaps TRBD2 as D (5 bases). CDR3 size: 16 residues. Germline CDR1 is MNHEY and CDR2 is SVGAGI. The V and J ends lost 0 bases and 0 bases respectively, with 8 bases between them. The DNA of the CDR3 is TGTGCCAGCAGTTACTCGAGGACTTCGAACACCGGGGAGCTGTTTTTT. Residues: CASSYSRTSNTGELFF.

This rearrangement joins TRBV7-6 to TRBJ2-5; 8 nucleotides align to TRBD2. V trimming: 1 base; J trimming: 4 bases; junction bases outside the gene matches: 5. The CDR3 totals 15 residues. Germline CDR1 and CDR2: SGHVS and FNYEAQ. The CDR3: CASSLVHLAGETQYF. CDR3 bases: TGTGCCAGCAGCTTAGTACATCTAGCGGGAGAGACCCAGTACTTC.

This sequence joins TRBV27 and TRBJ1-2; tentatively, D is TRBD1 (5 bases). This CDR3 region has 16 residues. Germline V CDR1 and CDR2: MNHEY, SMNVEV (reference sequence). Trimming cost V 5 bases and J 2 bases, with 18 bases left between them. The CDR3 spells CASSALGAPSNYGYTF. CDR3 coding DNA: TGTGCCAGCAGTGCACTCGGGGCCCCTTCCAACTATGGCTACACCTTC.

This chain joins TRBV19 and TRBJ1-5, with TRBD1 as a possible D gene (6 bases). Trimming took off 7 bases at V and 4 bases at J, with 17 bases between the two ends. The CDR3 length is 15 residues. The V gene's germline CDR1 is LNHDA and CDR2 SQIVND (reference sequence). This CDR3 is CASTTTGTTNQPQHF. For the CDR3, the DNA is TGTGCCAGTACCACCACCGGGACAACAAATCAGCCCCAGCATTTT.

CDR3 coding DNA: TGTGCCAGTACCTGGGACAGGGGCACTGAAGCTTTCTTT. It is translated as CASTWDRGTEAFF. The gene calls are TRBV19 and TRBJ1-1, with 10 bases aligning to TRBD1. Germline-derived CDR1 and CDR2 are LNHDA and SQIVND (reference sequence). CDR3 length: 13 residues. V was pared by 7 bases and J by 4 bases, with 3 bases of the junction left unmatched.

The chain combines TRBV7-9 with TRBJ1-1, with D perhaps matching TRBD1 (6 bases). The germline CDR1 and CDR2 sequences are SEHNR and FQNEAQ (reference sequence). V lost 5 bases and J 0 bases, leaving 19 bases between the germline ends. The CDR3 has 17 amino acids. Here the CDR3 reads CASSPTRTVTMNTEAFF. DNA for the CDR3: TGTGCCAGCAGCCCTACTCGGACAGTTACTATGAACACTGAAGCTTTCTTT.

The chain uses TRBV6-1 and TRBJ1-1; 7 bases fit TRBD1. The germline CDR1 and CDR2 sequences are MNHNS and SASEGT. This CDR3 has 13 residues. With V trimmed by 6 bases and J by 4 bases, 5 bases remained unmatched. The CDR3 here is CASRAGGSTEAFF. The CDR3 nucleotides are TGTGCCAGCAGGGCAGGGGGGTCCACTGAAGCTTTCTTT.